The present entry profiles one T cell receptor (beta chain) with its context. Its matching antigen is unknown. The record originates from a study of response to subunit inactivated influenza vaccine. Findings of the study overall: Authors suggested that a seasonal influenza vaccination recruits few new T cells each time.

TCRdb recomputed calls from the RT-PCR reads with MiXCR, one row per CDR3 protein. Here the sample spans 500,000 to 600,000 distinct CDR3 sequences, about 10% being singletons. This CDR3 contains 14 residues. Germline V gene sequence: CDR1 MNHEY, CDR2 SVGEGT. V lost 2 bases and J 6 bases, leaving 14 bases between the germline ends. This TCR was recovered from a man aged 45-65 years who received an inactivated influenza vaccine. The sample was PBMCs from blood, taken on the day of vaccination. The J gene is TRBJ2-7, the V gene TRBV6-2 or TRBV6-3, with D unclear. Written as DNA, the CDR3 is TGTGCCAGCAGTTACATGCCCCTCACTCGCGAGCAGTACTTC. This encodes CASSYMPLTREQYF.